This TCR beta chain is drawn from a study of shared clonotypes between healthy human individuals. The table came from immunoSEQ multiplex PCR; TCRdb's copy has only in-frame clones and leaves some out. The sample includes around 2.5 million clones, over 85% of them seen just once. This CDR3 has 14 residues. Germline V gene data show CDR1 as SGHAT and CDR2 as FQNNGV. Losses at the gene ends were 6 bases for V and 4 bases for J; bases not matched to a gene: 7. The sequence was obtained from a man aged 18 to 29 in good health. Some clones in this sample may be carry-over from other donors' samples. What was sequenced was naive CD4+ T cells from PBMCs. Regarding subset: CD45RA+ positively selected. J is TRBJ2-3 and V is TRBV11-2; 7 bases line up with TRBD1. The CDR3 region is CASRTRGFADTQYF. The DNA for the CDR3 is TGTGCCAGCAGAACCAGGGGGTTCGCAGATACGCAGTATTTT.